These T cell receptor beta chains were read from a single sample in a study of blood T cell repertoires in COVID-19. Assay used: immunoSEQ multiplex PCR; TCRdb lists only in-frame clones, some missing. The profile covers about 110,000 clones, with 70% to 90% appearing a single time and 3.3% taken by the ten largest. Sequencing input: peripheral blood. All receptors come from a woman in her 50s with acute or convalescent COVID-19. The CDR3 runs from the conserved cysteine through the conserved F or W. Each record gives: clone size, D gene, V gene, J gene, CDR3 DNA, CDR3 protein. The D gene is left open where the match is weak. Some rows mark clone size as missing; the rest say once, few, many or name a class of expanded clone.

>few|NA|TRBV13|TRBJ1-3
TGTGCCAGCAGACGCGGACTACTAGAGCACACCATATATTTT
CASRRGLLEHTIYF
>NA|TRBD1|TRBV14|TRBJ1-3
TGTGCCAGCAGCCGGACAGGGGCTGGAAACACCATATATTTT
CASSRTGAGNTIYF
>NA|NA|TRBV3-1/TRBV3-2|TRBJ1-2
TGTGCCAGCAGCCGGCGGGGGGGGCAGGACTATGGCTACACCTTC
CASSRRGGQDYGYTF
>NA|TRBD1|TRBV2|TRBJ2-2
TGTGCCAGCCACAGGGGGCTGTACACCGGGGAGCTGTTTTTT
CASHRGLYTGELFF
>NA|NA|TRBV20-1|TRBJ2-5
TGCAGTGCTAGAGATCTGGAGACCCAGTACTTC
CSARDLETQYF
>NA|TRBD2|TRBV6-1|TRBJ2-1
TGTGCCAGCAGTGAGTCTAGCGGGAGCCCCTACAATGAGCAGTTCTTC
CASSESSGSPYNEQFF
>NA|TRBD2|TRBV5-4|TRBJ2-3
TGTGCCAGCAGCTTTCAGCGGGGAAGCACAGATACGCAGTATTTT
CASSFQRGSTDTQYF
>NA|TRBD1|TRBV2|TRBJ2-7
TGTGCCAGCAGTCGGGACAGGGCCACCTCCTACGAGCAGTACTTC
CASSRDRATSYEQYF
>NA|NA|TRBV18|TRBJ1-2
TGTGCCAGCTCACCGCAGGGGCCCGGGGATGGCTACACCTTC
CASSPQGPGDGYTF
>NA|NA|TRBV5-5|TRBJ2-2
TGTGCCAGCAGCTTTGGGGCGGCGTTGGGCGGGGAGCTGTTTTTT
CASSFGAALGGELFF
>NA|TRBD2|TRBV5-1|TRBJ2-7
TGCGCCAGCAGTCCCCGTAGCGGGTCTAGCAGCTACGAGCAGTACTTC
CASSPRSGSSSYEQYF
>NA|NA|TRBV7-2|TRBJ1-2
TGTGCCAGCAGCTTAGTGCGGGGGGAGGGCTACACCTTC
CASSLVRGEGYTF
>few|NA|TRBV14|TRBJ1-1
TGTGCCAGCAGCCAAGAGCCAGGGTCCTATACTGAAGCTTTCTTT
CASSQEPGSYTEAFF
>NA|TRBD2|TRBV18|TRBJ2-3
TGTGCCAGCTCACCGGGAGCGGGAGGATACGATACGCAGTATTTT
CASSPGAGGYDTQYF
>NA|TRBD1|TRBV5-1|TRBJ2-4
TGCGCCAGCAGCGCGGGACAGGCCCTAGCCAAAAACATTCAGTACTTC
CASSAGQALAKNIQYF
>NA|NA|TRBV6-2/TRBV6-3|TRBJ1-1
TGTGCCAGCAGTGTGGGCGTTTTGAGGGTCGAAGCTTTCTTT
CASSVGVLRVEAFF
>NA|NA|TRBV5-4|TRBJ2-7
TGTGCCAGCAGCCAAGCGGACCCACCCTACGAGCAGTACTTC
CASSQADPPYEQYF
>NA|TRBD2|TRBV19|TRBJ2-5
TGTGCCAGTAGTACAGTCACTAGCGGGAGGATTAAGACCCAGTACTTC
CASSTVTSGRIKTQYF
>NA|NA|TRBV1|TRBJ2-7
TGCACCAGCAGCCAAGACCGACTAGCGGGAGGATTCCGCTACGAGCAGTACTTC
CTSSQDRLAGGFRYEQYF
>NA|NA|TRBV5-1|TRBJ2-5
TGCGCCAGCAGCTTGGGCGGCACCCAAGAGACCCAGTACTTC
CASSLGGTQETQYF
>NA|NA|TRBV5-1|TRBJ1-1
TGCGCCAGCAGCCCCACAGGGAGTACTGAAGCTTTCTTT
CASSPTGSTEAFF
>few|NA|TRBV19|TRBJ2-1
TGTGCCAGCCTCGGCGCGGGGACCTACAATGAGCAGTTCTTC
CASLGAGTYNEQFF
>NA|TRBD2|TRBV29-1|TRBJ2-1
TGCAGCGCCCAACGGGGACTAGCGGTTAACAATGAGCAGTTCTTC
CSAQRGLAVNNEQFF
>NA|TRBD1|TRBV7-2|TRBJ2-3
TGTGCCAGCAGTCGGACAGGGAGCACAGATACGCAGTATTTT
CASSRTGSTDTQYF
>NA|TRBD1|TRBV19|TRBJ1-1
TGTGCCAGTAGACTTGGGACAGGGGGCGGAGGGAACACTGAAGCTTTCTTT
CASRLGTGGGGNTEAFF
>few|TRBD2|TRBV7-9|TRBJ2-1
TGTGCCAGCAGCACCTGGACTAGCGGGAAAGGGGGGGAGCAGTTCTTC
CASSTWTSGKGGEQFF
>NA|TRBD2|TRBV29-1|TRBJ2-1
TGCAGCGGAGTTGAATTGTGGCGGGAGGCCTACAATGAGCAGTTCTTC
CSGVELWREAYNEQFF
>NA|NA|TRBV19|TRBJ2-6
TGTGCCAGTAGTCTAAACTCACAGGGTTCTGGGGCCAACGTCCTGACTTTC
CASSLNSQGSGANVLTF